The sequence of this T cell receptor beta chain was determined in a study of shared clonotypes between healthy human individuals. Libraries were prepared by immunoSEQ multiplex PCR; TCRdb keeps only in-frame clonotypes and omits some of them. This table holds about 1.1 million clones, 77% found once. This clone was found a few times. Per the germline V gene, CDR1 is MDHEN and CDR2 is SYDVKM. This CDR3 is built from 14 residues. Trimming removed 3 bases at V and 4 bases at J, with 10 bases between. This TCR was recovered from a man younger than 35 in good health. Some clones in this sample may be carry-over from other donors' samples. V usage is TRBV28 and J usage is TRBJ1-5; D remains ambiguous. Sequenced: memory CD4+ T cells from PBMCs. This sample's subset: CD45RA-negative fraction. The CDR3 sequence: CASSFLEGNQPQHF. The CDR3 bases are TGTGCCAGCAGTTTCCTTGAAGGGAATCAGCCCCAGCATTTT. The variable domain in full, with the rest retrieved from reference TRBV28 and TRBJ1-5, is DVKVTQSSRYLVKRTGEKVFLECVQDMDHENMFWYRQDPGLGLRLIYFSYDVKMKEKGDIPEGYSVSREKKERFSLILESASTNQTSMYLCASSFLEGNQPQHFGDGTRLSIL.